The 20 T cell receptor beta chains given below trace back to one sample, sequenced in a study of cytomegalovirus exposure and HLA in healthy donors. Measured with immunoSEQ multiplex PCR; TCRdb has only the in-frame clones, and not every one. The sample has 250,000 to 350,000 clones, about 90% seen once; the top ten hold roughly 1.1%. Sequencing was carried out using PBMCs. The source of these receptors is a woman under 40 in good health and CMV-seropositive.

The J gene is TRBJ1-2, the V gene TRBV30; TRBD1 aligns across 7 bases. The germline CDR1 and CDR2 sequences are GTSNPN and SVGIG (reference sequence). The J segment lost 8 bases and the V segment lost 3 bases, leaving 18 bases of the junction unmatched. The CDR3 spans 16 residues. DNA of the CDR3: TGTGCCTGGAGGTCAAACGCCCCCTTCGACAGGGCGGGCTACACCTTC. It encodes CAWRSNAPFDRAGYTF.

V and J are TRBV30 and TRBJ1-4, with a weak D call TRBD1 (5 bases). From germline, CDR1 is GTSNPN and CDR2 SVGIG (reference sequence). Between the trimmed V and J ends, which lost 2 bases and 8 bases, there was a span of 18 bases. The CDR3 has 15 residues. The CDR3 sequence is CAWSPGTAPGEKLFF. The CDR3 DNA reads as TGTGCCTGGAGTCCCGGGACGGCCCCTGGGGAAAAACTGTTTTTT.

The gene calls are TRBV7-3 and TRBJ2-3; 11 bases agree with TRBD2. Trimming at V came to 0 bases and at J to 4 bases, leaving 0 bases not matched to a gene. The germline CDR1 and CDR2 sequences are SGHTA and FQGTGA. The CDR3 is 15 residues long. This CDR3 reads CASSLTSGRADTQYF. CDR3 in DNA: TGTGCCAGCAGCTTAACTAGCGGGAGGGCAGATACGCAGTATTTT. Drawing the rest from reference TRBV7-3 and TRBJ2-3, the complete variable domain is GAGVSQTPSNKVTEKGKYVELRCDPISGHTALYWYRQSLGQGPEFLIYFQGTGAADDSGLPNDRFFAVRPEGSVSTLKIQRTERGDSAVYLCASSLTSGRADTQYFGPGTRLTVL.

J is TRBJ2-4 and V is TRBV29-1; 9 bases align to TRBD2. Germline V gene data show CDR1 as SQVTM and CDR2 as ANQGSEA. Trimming took 4 bases from V and 1 from J; bases not matched to a gene: 2. The CDR3 has 14 amino acids. CDR3 bases: TGCAGCGTTGGTCTAGCGGGGGCCAAAAACATTCAGTACTTC. It codes for CSVGLAGAKNIQYF.

The chain carries TRBV27 and TRBJ2-2; 14 bases are a match to TRBD2. There are 17 residues in the CDR3. Germline values: CDR1 MNHEY, CDR2 SMNVEV (reference sequence). V dropped 6 bases and J dropped 3; count of bases not matched to a gene: 6. The DNA for the CDR3 is TGTGCCAGCAGAAAGACTAGCGGGAGGGCCGACACCGGGGAGCTGTTTTTT. Encoded protein: CASRKTSGRADTGELFF.

Note on this clone: One end of the junction does not line up with germline, which may come from a read error. The J gene is TRBJ1-1, the V gene TRBV30, with a tentative D call TRBD1 (5 bases). From germline, CDR1 is GTSNPN and CDR2 SVGIG (reference sequence). The CDR3 has 12 residues. The CDR3 nucleotides read TGTGCCTGGAGTGTTTTCGGGGCTGAGGCTTTCTTT. It is translated as CAWSVFGAEAFF.

The chain couples TRBV5-4 to TRBJ2-1, with D tentatively TRBD1 (5 bases). The germline V and J ends were trimmed by 0 bases and 0 bases, with 19 bases remaining between them. Germline values: CDR1 SGHNT, CDR2 YYREEE (reference sequence). This CDR3 comprises 19 residues. For the CDR3, the DNA is TGTGCCAGCAGCTTGGGGATTCGGACAATCCGATTCTCCTACAATGAGCAGTTCTTC. This sequence encodes CASSLGIRTIRFSYNEQFF. Full variable domain (rest looked up from reference TRBV5-4 and TRBJ2-1): ETGVTQSPTHLIKTRGQQVTLRCSSQSGHNTVSWYQQALGQGPQFIFQYYREEENGRGNFPPRFSGLQFPNYSSELNVNALELDDSALYLCASSLGIRTIRFSYNEQFFGPGTRLTVL.

This clone was counted between two and nine times. This rearrangement joins TRBV13 to TRBJ1-5; possible D gene TRBD1, 5 bases. Germline-derived CDR1 and CDR2 are PRHDT and FYEKMQ (reference sequence). CDR3 length: 14 residues. V dropped 5 bases and J dropped 0 bases, with 8 bases sitting between them. The CDR3 sequence: CASSKQGSNQPQHF. The CDR3 DNA sequence: TGTGCCAGCAGCAAGCAGGGTAGCAATCAGCCCCAGCATTTT. Full variable domain (outside the CDR3, taken from reference TRBV13 and TRBJ1-5): AAGVIQSPRHLIKEKRETATLKCYPIPRHDTVYWYQQGPGQDPQFLISFYEKMQSDKGSIPDRFSAQQFSDYHSELNMSSLELGDSALYFCASSKQGSNQPQHFGDGTRLSIL.

The chain joins TRBV9 to TRBJ2-3; the D is unclear. The CDR3 has 11 residues. Germline V CDR1 and CDR2: SGDLS, YYNGEE. With 3 bases removed from V and 8 bases from J, the gap between germline ends came to 7 bases. CDR3 sequence reads: CASSEDGTQYF. Here the CDR3 DNA reads TGTGCCAGCAGCGAGGACGGTACGCAGTATTTT. The entire variable domain, with the rest obtained from reference TRBV9 and TRBJ2-3, is as follows: DSGVTQTPKHLITATGQRVTLRCSPRSGDLSVYWYQQSLDQGLQFLIQYYNGEERAKGNILERFSAQQFPDLHSELNLSSLELGDSALYFCASSEDGTQYFGPGTRLTVL.

The genes are TRBV5-4 and TRBJ2-5; 10 positions match TRBD2. This CDR3 is 16 amino acids long. The germline CDR1 and CDR2 sequences are SGHNT and YYREEE (reference sequence). V lost 2 bases and J lost 3; bases outside the gene matches: 7. The chain's CDR3 is CASSLGAGGPKETQYF. The CDR3, as DNA: TGTGCCAGCAGCTTAGGAGCGGGGGGGCCGAAAGAGACCCAGTACTTC.

In its sample, this clone was seen a few times. The V and J genes are TRBV7-3 and TRBJ2-1, with D maybe TRBD2 (5 bases). Germline values: CDR1 SGHTA, CDR2 FQGTGA. V lost 5 bases, J lost 6 bases, and 11 bases lay in between. The CDR3 is 13 amino acids. The CDR3: CASSPMAGNEQFF. The CDR3 DNA reads TGTGCCAGCAGCCCTATGGCGGGCAATGAGCAGTTCTTC.

The CDR3 nucleotides read TGTGCCACCAGCAGAGATCGACAGGGGCCAGATACGCAGTATTTT. Translation: CATSRDRQGPDTQYF. The chain joins TRBV15 to TRBJ2-3; 8 nucleotides match TRBD1. Losses at the gene ends were 0 bases for V and 4 bases for J; bases not matched to a gene: 3. The CDR3 is 15 residues long. Germline V gene sequence: CDR1 LNHNV, CDR2 YYDKDF (reference sequence).

The genes are TRBV9 and TRBJ1-2, with D possibly matching TRBD1 (5 bases). V dropped 6 bases and J dropped 4 bases, with 10 bases sitting between them. Germline CDR1 is SGDLS and CDR2 is YYNGEE. The CDR3 loop spans 12 amino acids. CDR3 nucleotide sequence: TGTGCCAGCAAGGACATCGCCTATGGCTACACCTTC. Its protein product is CASKDIAYGYTF.

Turning to this clone: Other DNA sequences in the sample encode the same CDR3. The CDR3 is CASSLRDSNQPQHF. The CDR3 DNA reads as TGTGCCAGCAGTTTACGAGATAGCAATCAGCCCCAGCATTTT. The chain is built from TRBV28 and TRBJ1-5, with D uncertain. This CDR3 contains 14 residues. CDR1 is MDHEN, CDR2 SYDVKM, per germline. The germline V and J ends were trimmed by 2 bases and 0 bases, with 5 bases remaining between them.

The V gene is TRBV11-2, the J gene TRBJ2-2; TRBD2 might be the D (6 bases). The CDR3 has 12 residues. CDR1 and CDR2 from the germline V gene are SGHAT and FQNNGV. V lost 5 bases to trimming and J lost 8 bases, with 9 bases between them. In DNA form, the CDR3 reads TGTGCCAGCAGCCGGGACTCAGGGGAGCTGTTTTTT. Translating gives CASSRDSGELFF.

The genes are TRBV5-4 and TRBJ1-6, with D perhaps TRBD1 (6 bases). The V end lost 0 bases, the J end lost 15 bases, and 13 bases lay between the germline ends. The CDR3 is 13 residues long. The V gene's germline CDR1 is SGHNT and CDR2 YYREEE (reference sequence). The CDR3 sequence: CASSLAGRGYLHF. Here the CDR3 DNA reads TGTGCCAGCAGCTTGGCGGGAAGGGGGTACCTCCACTTT.

In its sample, this clone was seen a few times. V is TRBV5-6 and J is TRBJ2-7, with D unresolved. Germline V CDR1 and CDR2: SGHDT, YYEEEE. The CDR3 length is 11 residues. Trimming pared 2 bases from V and 4 bases from J, leaving 4 bases between. The CDR3 sequence is CASSFQYEQYF. In DNA, the CDR3 is TGTGCCAGCAGCTTTCAGTACGAGCAGTACTTC.

The DNA for the CDR3 is TGTGCCAGCATTCTCACAGTGGGTACTGAAGCTTTCTTT. Translation gives CASILTVGTEAFF. The rearrangement uses TRBV6-1 and TRBJ1-1; D is unresolved. V was shortened by 7 bases and J by 5 bases, with 14 bases between the two germline ends. The CDR3 sequence is 13 residues long. Looked up from germline, CDR1 is MNHNS and CDR2 is SASEGT.

The chain is built from TRBV29-1 and TRBJ2-2; 8 nucleotides align to TRBD2. The CDR3 has 16 residues. Per the germline V gene, CDR1 is SQVTM and CDR2 is ANQGSEA. The V and J ends lost 4 bases and 4 bases, in that order; junction bases with no gene match: 11. As DNA, the CDR3 is TGCAGCGTTGTGGCGATAGCGGGGACTACCACCGGGGAGCTGTTTTTT. The encoded protein is CSVVAIAGTTTGELFF.

V and J are TRBV6-5 and TRBJ2-7; D not resolved. Germline V gene data show CDR1 as MNHEY and CDR2 as SVGAGI. The CDR3 covers 9 residues. Trimming stripped 6 bases from V and 6 bases from J, with 3 bases between. The CDR3 sequence: CASRFEQYF. The CDR3 bases are TGTGCCAGCAGGTTCGAGCAGTACTTC.